This T cell receptor (beta chain) was obtained from a study of blood T cells in healthy people across ages. It was with a sample-barcoded 5' primer and a J-beta primer mix that a second PCR of about 6 to 12 cycles was run. Each cDNA molecule carried a tag from a template-switch adaptor that contained 12 random nucleotides. TCRdb redid the calling of the 5' RACE reads with MiXCR, one entry per CDR3 protein. This sample yields over a million distinct CDR3 sequences, of which more than 35% are seen a single time; about 20% belongs to the top ten. On this clonotype: Its antigen is undetermined.

The CDR3 spans 15 residues. Trimming removed 0 bases at V and 2 bases at J, with 9 bases between. Germline V gene lookup returns CDR1 SGHRS and CDR2 YFSETQ. Whole-study findings and limits: Long-lived donors carried more naive CD4+ cells and greater diversity than aged donors. A strong correlation between TCR beta diversity and naive T cell percentage was seen.

Russia was home to the donors, healthy Caucasian individuals aged about 6 to 100. The specimen was blood. The rearrangement uses TRBV5-1 and TRBJ2-1, with D unresolved. The receptor comes from a woman aged 60-75 years in good health. DNA for the CDR3: TGCGCCAGCAGCTTGGCGGCCAACCCCTACAATGAGCAGTTCTTC. Residues: CASSLAANPYNEQFF.